This T cell receptor (beta chain) was identified in a study of blood T cells in healthy people across ages. Every participating donor contributed roughly 9.6 milliliters of peripheral blood through a draw. The V end lost 0 bases, the J end lost 7 bases, and 12 bases lay between the germline ends. Germline V CDR1 and CDR2: LGHNA, YSLEER. CDR3 length equals 15 residues. Next came a second PCR, run for roughly 7 to 12 cycles, which used a sample-barcoded 5' primer along with a J-beta primer mix. TCRdb redid the calling of the 5' RACE reads with MiXCR, one entry per CDR3 protein. Of 270,000 or so distinct CDR3 sequences in the sample, roughly 26% were seen once.

The V gene is TRBV4-3, the J gene TRBJ1-4; D may be TRBD1 (6 bases). The TCR comes from a woman aged 70-85 years in good health. The specimen sequenced was blood. The CDR3 reads CASSQDGTGFEKLFF. The CDR3 region has the DNA TGCGCCAGCAGCCAAGATGGAACAGGGTTTGAAAAACTGTTTTTT.